One sample yielded the 23 T cell receptor beta chains listed below, sequenced in a study of vaccination and CD4 T cells after COVID-19. These receptors are not linked to any known antigen. An Oncomine TCR Beta short-read assay was used to sequence the DNA from cultured CD4+ T cells. TCRdb called the PCR reads again in MiXCR, with one record for every CDR3 protein. The data show roughly 12,000 distinct CDR3 sequences, approximately 53% seen once. Treatment of the sample: approximately 9-day PBMC culture with coronavirus spike peptide pools or control peptides (ViraFEST assay). The sequenced material came from CD4+ T cells from blood, cultured in vitro. These receptors were obtained from a human donor who had recovered from COVID-19.

The gene calls are TRBV7-2 and TRBJ1-1; D call uncertain. Trimming removed 5 bases from V and 1 base from J, with 11 bases in between. The CDR3 loop spans 14 amino acids. Germline V gene data show CDR1 as SGHTA and CDR2 as FQGNSA. The CDR3 nucleotides read TGTGCCAGCAGCCCCGACTGGAGGAACACTGAAGCTTTCTTT. It translates to CASSPDWRNTEAFF.

The rearrangement joins TRBV11-3 to TRBJ2-3, with a tentative D call TRBD1 (5 bases). Germline V gene sequence: CDR1 SGHNT, CDR2 YENEEA. The ends were cut back, 5 bases at V and 0 bases at J, with 24 bases in the middle. This CDR3 comprises 19 residues. DNA of the CDR3: TGTGCCAGCAGCGGATCTAGGGGTCGTCAAGAGACTAGCACAGATACGCAGTATTTT. This encodes CASSGSRGRQETSTDTQYF.

This clonotype showed up just a few times. This rearrangement joins TRBV20-1 to TRBJ1-1, with a weak D call TRBD1 (5 bases). V was clipped by 0 bases and J by 1 base, with 9 bases between them. CDR1 is DFQATT and CDR2 is SNEGSKA in the germline V gene (reference sequence). This CDR3 is 14 amino acids long. The CDR3 loop is CSARDGTANTEAFF. CDR3 sequence (DNA): TGCAGTGCTAGAGATGGGACGGCGAACACTGAAGCTTTCTTT.

The chain joins TRBV10-3 to TRBJ1-2; TRBD1 agrees at 9 bases. The V and J ends lost 7 bases and 0 bases, in that order; junction bases with no gene match: 6. Germline V gene sequence: CDR1 ENHRY, CDR2 SYGVKD. The CDR3 consists of 15 residues. In DNA, the CDR3 is TGTGCCATCAACAGGGACAGGGAGGCTAACTATGGCTACACCTTC. It translates to CAINRDREANYGYTF.

This clonotype occurred a few times. The rearrangement uses TRBV6-5 and TRBJ2-3; the D is unclear. CDR1 is MNHEY and CDR2 is SVGAGI in the germline V gene. CDR3 length: 12 amino acids. Deletions cut 4 bases from V and 2 bases from J, with 4 bases between. The CDR3 coding sequence is TGTGCCAGCAGTTCTACCACAGATACGCAGTATTTT. Translated: CASSSTTDTQYF.

This clonotype was observed a few times. V gene TRBV6-5 combines with J gene TRBJ2-7; TRBD2 might be the D (6 bases). The ends were cut back, 4 bases at V and 4 bases at J, with 17 bases in the middle. Germline-derived CDR1 and CDR2 are MNHEY and SVGAGI. The CDR3 is 15 residues long. DNA of the CDR3: TGTGCCAGCAGTTCAGGAGGGGCTCCTCTTTACGAGCAGTACTTC. It yields the protein CASSSGGAPLYEQYF.

This chain connects TRBV5-1 to TRBJ2-2; TRBD2 matches at 10 bases. V gave up 1 base and J gave up 4 bases; unmatched junction bases: 7. Germline V gene sequence: CDR1 SGHRS, CDR2 YFSETQ. CDR3 length: 17 amino acids. The CDR3: CASSLLRPSGSTGELFF. CDR3 coding DNA: TGCGCCAGCAGCTTGTTGAGGCCTAGCGGGAGCACCGGGGAGCTGTTTTTT.

The sample holds a few counts of this clonotype. The chain has TRBV6-1 and TRBJ1-5, with TRBD1 as a possible D gene (5 bases). V was clipped by 3 bases and J by 7 bases, with 19 bases between them. CDR3 size: 16 residues. Germline values: CDR1 MNHNS, CDR2 SASEGT. CDR3 residues: CASSDRIGVSRQPQHF. In DNA, the CDR3 is TGTGCCAGCAGTGATAGGATAGGGGTTAGCAGACAGCCCCAGCATTTT.

This clonotype was detected a few times. The chain joins TRBV29-1 to TRBJ2-5; 7 nucleotides line up with TRBD1. Germline trimming cut 8 bases from V and 3 bases from J; bases unmatched to any gene: 9. CDR1 SQVTM and CDR2 ANQGSEA come from the germline V gene. The CDR3 sequence is 13 residues long. The DNA of the CDR3 is TGCAGCATTCCACAGGGGTGGGAAGAGACCCAGTACTTC. Amino acid sequence: CSIPQGWEETQYF.

The chain employs TRBV5-4 and TRBJ2-5; D unclear. This CDR3 contains 14 residues. CDR1 SGHNT and CDR2 YYREEE come from the germline V gene (reference sequence). The V end was cut by 0 bases, the J end by 9 bases, with 15 bases between. The CDR3 region has the DNA TGTGCCAGCAGCTTGGAGGGTGGGTGGGGTGCCCAGTACTTC. The encoded protein is CASSLEGGWGAQYF.

The sample holds a few counts of this clonotype. This chain links TRBV10-3 with TRBJ1-1; 8 positions agree with TRBD1. With V trimmed by 8 bases and J by 3 bases, 5 bases remained unmatched. CDR1 ENHRY and CDR2 SYGVKD come from the germline V gene. The CDR3 runs to 13 residues. Here the CDR3 reads CAIGLDRDTEAFF. The DNA for the CDR3 is TGTGCCATCGGCCTGGACAGGGACACTGAAGCTTTCTTT.

This clonotype was counted only a few times. The rearrangement uses TRBV5-1 and TRBJ2-1, with 7 bases that match TRBD2. With 1 base clipped from V and 4 bases from J, the junction kept 5 bases outside the gene matches. This CDR3 is built from 15 residues. Germline CDR1 reads SGHRS; CDR2 reads YFSETQ. The DNA of the CDR3 is TGCGCCAGCAGCTTGACTAGCGTACATTACAATGAGCAGTTCTTC. This encodes CASSLTSVHYNEQFF.

The V gene is TRBV20-1, the J gene TRBJ1-4; 8 positions agree with TRBD1. Trimming at V came to 3 bases and at J to 8 bases, leaving 11 bases not matched to a gene. The CDR3 covers 15 residues. Germline V CDR1 and CDR2: DFQATT, SNEGSKA (reference sequence). This CDR3 reads CSARNRQGAEEKLFF. The DNA of the CDR3 is TGCAGTGCTAGGAACCGGCAGGGGGCGGAGGAAAAACTGTTTTTT.

The rearrangement joins TRBV24-1 to TRBJ2-5; perhaps TRBD2 as D (5 bases). V was pared by 2 bases and J by 5 bases, with 11 bases between. The CDR3 loop spans 14 amino acids. Germline V CDR1 and CDR2: KGHDR, SFDVKD. DNA of the CDR3: TGTGCCACCAGTGATTCTAGAGGGCGGGAGACCCAGTACTTC. It specifies CATSDSRGRETQYF.

This clonotype appeared once. The rearrangement links TRBV25-1 to TRBJ1-2, with D unresolved. The germline V gene has CDR1 MGHDK and CDR2 SYGVNS. The CDR3 is made up of 14 amino acids. Trimming pared 0 bases from V and 6 bases from J, leaving 11 bases between. This CDR3 is CASSEYNQRDGYTF. CDR3 nucleotide sequence: TGTGCCAGCAGTGAATATAACCAGAGAGATGGCTACACCTTC.

The chain is built from TRBV28 and TRBJ2-3; no firm D call. With 5 bases removed from V and 0 bases from J, the gap between germline ends came to 12 bases. Per the germline V gene, CDR1 is MDHEN and CDR2 is SYDVKM. The CDR3 is made up of 15 amino acids. In nucleotides, the CDR3 is TGTGCCAGCAGTCTACGGGTCTCTAGCACAGATACGCAGTATTTT. It codes for CASSLRVSSTDTQYF.

This clonotype has more than one count but fewer than ten. CDR3 in DNA: TGTGCCAGCAAGGGCGAATGGGGCACTGAAGCTTTCTTT. Amino acid sequence: CASKGEWGTEAFF. The chain uses TRBV2 and TRBJ1-1; D is ambiguous. Germline V gene sequence: CDR1 SNHLY, CDR2 FYNNEI. V was trimmed by 7 bases and J by 4 bases, leaving 13 bases between them. The CDR3 has 13 residues.

The rearrangement links TRBV5-4 to TRBJ1-2; D unclear. V lost 2 bases and J lost 4, with 21 bases in between. The length of the CDR3 is 17 residues. Looked up from germline, CDR1 is SGHNT and CDR2 is YYREEE (reference sequence). The CDR3 nucleotides are TGTGCCAGCAGCTTATTAACCTCTTCCAGTTATCTCTATGGCTACACCTTC. Its protein is CASSLLTSSSYLYGYTF.

The chain recombines TRBV11-2 with TRBJ2-5; D is uncertain. Trimming shortened V by 5 bases and J by 0 bases, and 7 bases separated the two germline ends. CDR1 SGHAT and CDR2 FQNNGV come from the germline V gene. This CDR3 is 13 amino acids long. The CDR3 DNA reads as TGTGCCAGCAGCATGGTGTACCAAGAGACCCAGTACTTC. This sequence encodes CASSMVYQETQYF.

For the CDR3, the DNA is TGCAGTGCTAGTCAACAGGGTAATGGCTACACCTTC. It encodes CSASQQGNGYTF. The chain employs TRBV20-1 and TRBJ1-2; a weak D match, TRBD1 (6 bases). The CDR3 totals 12 residues. CDR1 and CDR2 from the germline V gene are DFQATT and SNEGSKA (reference sequence). V lost 3 bases and J lost 6, with 11 bases in between.

CDR3 region: CASTDPQRSTDTQYF. CDR3 nucleotides: TGTGCCAGCACCGACCCCCAGCGGAGCACAGATACGCAGTATTTT. J is TRBJ2-3 and V is TRBV12-3 or TRBV12-4; maybe TRBD2 (5 bases). This CDR3 has 15 residues. V dropped 7 bases and J dropped 0 bases, with 14 bases sitting between them.

This clonotype has only a few counts. CDR3 sequence reads: CSAIPPSGNGELFF. CDR3 sequence (DNA): TGCAGTGCTATTCCTCCTAGCGGGAACGGGGAGCTGTTTTTT. The chain couples TRBV20-1 to TRBJ2-2; TRBD2 matches at 9 bases. CDR1 is DFQATT and CDR2 is SNEGSKA in the germline V gene (reference sequence). Germline trimming cut 4 bases from V and 7 bases from J; bases unmatched to any gene: 7. CDR3 length: 14 amino acids.

In this sample, this clonotype turned up a few times. The chain links TRBV4-1 to TRBJ2-4; D is unclear. Germline V gene lookup returns CDR1 MGHRA and CDR2 YSYEKL. CDR3 length equals 15 residues. V dropped 4 bases and J dropped 0 bases, with 10 bases sitting between them. The DNA of the CDR3 is TGCGCCAGCAGCCCTGCTGGTCTAGCCAAAAACATTCAGTACTTC. It yields the protein CASSPAGLAKNIQYF.